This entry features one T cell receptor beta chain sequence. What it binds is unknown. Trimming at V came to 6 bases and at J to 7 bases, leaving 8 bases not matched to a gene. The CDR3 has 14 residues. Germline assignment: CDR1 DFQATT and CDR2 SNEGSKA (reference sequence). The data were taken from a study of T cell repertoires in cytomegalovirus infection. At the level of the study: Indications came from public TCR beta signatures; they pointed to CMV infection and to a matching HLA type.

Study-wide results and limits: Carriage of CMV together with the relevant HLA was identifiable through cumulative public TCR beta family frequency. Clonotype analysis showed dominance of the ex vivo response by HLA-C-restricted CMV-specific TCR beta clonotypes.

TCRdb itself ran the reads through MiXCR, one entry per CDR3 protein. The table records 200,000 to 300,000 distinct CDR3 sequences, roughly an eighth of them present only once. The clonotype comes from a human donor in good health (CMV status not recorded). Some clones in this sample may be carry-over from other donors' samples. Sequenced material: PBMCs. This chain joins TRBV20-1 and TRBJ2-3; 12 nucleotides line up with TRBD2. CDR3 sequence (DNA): TGCAGTGCCTTACGACTAGCGGGAGCCTATACGCAGTATTTT. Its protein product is CSALRLAGAYTQYF.